A single T cell receptor (beta chain) is shown here with its context. Many counts were recorded for this clone. Its antigen specificity is not known. No clone much larger than this one lies a single base away; base qualities are absent. This sample is part of a study of T cell changes during pregnancy in multiple sclerosis (dated by TCRdb to the late 2010s). About the investigation overall: The study looked at changes in the T cell repertoire across pregnancy in women with multiple sclerosis.

Library generation was performed with the immunoSEQ multiplex PCR assay. This is the immuneACCESS table as TCRdb keeps it, with only in-frame sequences that have V and J called. A part of the clones is gone; compared with another copy, unresolved V genes explain less than half, and the rest is unexplained. This sample has approximately 32,000 clones in its table, and roughly nine tenths of those were observed once. Over 4.5% of the sample rests with the top ten. The sequencing used CD8+ T cells from peripheral blood mononuclear cells, collected in the first trimester of pregnancy. This clonotype originated in a female donor with multiple sclerosis, enrolled in a pregnancy study.

The sequenced DNA: TGTGCCAGCAGCCCCGATGCGGGGGGAAACACCATATATTTT. It encodes CASSPDAGGNTIYF. In this chain, TRBV2 is recombined with TRBJ1-3; the D segment cannot be called with confidence. The CDR3 covers 14 residues, taking in both the cysteine and the phenylalanine. Only the CDR3 part of the read is kept: 42 bases, read in frame from the first base. V drops 6 bases and J drops 4 bases, leaving 13 bases in between. The germline V gene yields SNHLY for CDR1 and FYNNEI for CDR2.